This T cell receptor beta chain was sequenced during a study of shared clonotypes between healthy human individuals. TCRdb's table, derived via immunoSEQ multiplex PCR, lists solely in-frame clones and lacks some. The sample consists of 550,000 to 800,000 clones, about nine tenths of them appearing once. The CDR3 contains 17 residues. With V trimmed by 0 bases and J by 6 bases, 11 bases remained unmatched. The germline gives CDR1 SGDLS, CDR2 YYNGEE. The V and J genes are TRBV9 and TRBJ1-5, with 8 bases identical to TRBD1. Material: memory CD8+ T cells from PBMCs. As to subset: CD45RO+ cells pooled with CCR7-negative TemRA cells. This receptor was identified in a man younger than 35 in good health. Some clones in this sample may be carry-over from other donors' samples. CDR3 sequence: CASSVASSTGAFQPQHF. CDR3 sequence (DNA): TGTGCCAGCAGCGTAGCCTCTTCGACAGGGGCCTTTCAGCCCCAGCATTTT.